This TCR beta chain was documented in a study of blood T cells in healthy people across ages (dated by TCRdb to between 2014 and 2017). Some background on the complete study: In model experiments, template switching captured roughly one uniquely barcoded TCR beta cDNA molecule for every two T cells. For two donors (one aged 18 to 29 and one aged 80 or older), the study analyzed two additional independent replicas of 1 million unique cDNA reads from the same blood draw. Donors of different ages were randomly distributed across sequencing lanes to avoid experimental bias. The study measured age-related changes in TCR beta repertoire diversity using deep sequencing normalized with unique cDNA molecular identifiers. The donors were divided into four age groups: young (average about 16 years), middle-aged (around 41), aged (about 60) and long-lived (roughly 82).

Systemically healthy Caucasian individuals from Russia, over 30 in total and aged roughly 6 to 95 years, were included as donors. Each donor gave ten milliliters of peripheral blood, collected into EDTA-treated Vacutainer tubes. PBMCs were isolated by Ficoll-Paque density-gradient centrifugation, with at least 7 million obtained per sample. Total RNA was extracted from PBMCs with Trizol reagent, with at least 5.5 micrograms obtained per sample. Naive CD45RAhigh/CD27high T cell percentages were measured by flow cytometry on a PBMC aliquot from every donor. This clonotype appeared a few times. Its antigen target is currently unknown. No per-base quality is available; no much larger clone lies one base away. Broad study findings and their caveats: Compared with the aged group, the long-lived group had more naive CD4+ T cells, fewer expanded clones and increased TCR diversity, suggesting age selection. Because donor CMV infection status was unknown, age-related changes in expanded clonotypes were potentially confounded. Observed TCR beta diversity correlated strongly with the percentage of naive T cells measured by flow cytometry. Total diversity estimates from one million sequenced T cells were considered lower bounds and underestimates. Since profiling was done on bulk unsorted PBMCs, naive and antigen-experienced compartments could not be conclusively compared. As age increased, observed TCR beta diversity per million T cells dropped in a roughly linear way, and a significant reduction was already evident by age 40.

Library preparation employed 5' RACE. Sequencing was carried out with an Illumina HiSeq 2500. A second roughly 6 to 11 cycle PCR used a sample-barcoded 5' primer and a J-beta primer mix. A template-switch 5' adaptor carrying 12 random nucleotides introduced a unique molecular identifier onto each TCR beta cDNA molecule. Each sample yielded at least 3 million CDR3-containing paired-end reads. First-strand cDNA was synthesized from all RNA with the Mint cDNA synthesis kit, primed by a TRBC-specific oligonucleotide. After uracil-DNA glycosylase treatment, a first 18-cycle PCR used universal primers M1SS and BC2_uni_R on all cDNA. The paper's data handling went like this. Each sample was normalized by randomly selecting 1 million high-quality reads, each carrying a distinct molecular identifier. Instead of being binned into consensus sequences, reads with shared molecular identifiers were discarded. MiTCR, with a Q25 quality threshold and the strictest error-elimination algorithm, was used for CDR3 identification, clonotype clustering and error correction. A nonparametric unseen species model using Euler transformation provided a lower-bound estimate of total TCR beta diversity. The public sequencing data were trimmed at Q25 with fastp and processed into clonotypes with MiXCR by TCRdb, which kept only in-frame beta chains. All rows with the same CDR3 protein become a single entry with the most common DNA and genes. V and J calls and clone size were set by TCRdb, not the authors. In all, the sample holds 1.5 million or so distinct CDR3 sequences, and about 40% of those were seen once. 7.9% of the sample is taken by the ten largest.

The sequence derives from a woman in her late teens or twenties in good health. The sample comprised blood.

CDR3 reads: CASSLTNPSSYNEQFF. The nucleotide sequence reads TGTGCCAGCAGCCTGACCAACCCGAGCTCCTACAATGAGCAGTTCTTC. The chain employs TRBV5-5 and TRBJ2-1; too little of a D gene remains to name it. The germline ends are 14 bases apart after V is trimmed by 4 bases and J by 0 bases. The CDR3, from cysteine to phenylalanine, totals 16 residues. Only the CDR3 part of the read is kept: 48 bases, read in frame from the first base. The germline V gene (reference sequence) provides CDR1 SGHKS and CDR2 YYEKEE.